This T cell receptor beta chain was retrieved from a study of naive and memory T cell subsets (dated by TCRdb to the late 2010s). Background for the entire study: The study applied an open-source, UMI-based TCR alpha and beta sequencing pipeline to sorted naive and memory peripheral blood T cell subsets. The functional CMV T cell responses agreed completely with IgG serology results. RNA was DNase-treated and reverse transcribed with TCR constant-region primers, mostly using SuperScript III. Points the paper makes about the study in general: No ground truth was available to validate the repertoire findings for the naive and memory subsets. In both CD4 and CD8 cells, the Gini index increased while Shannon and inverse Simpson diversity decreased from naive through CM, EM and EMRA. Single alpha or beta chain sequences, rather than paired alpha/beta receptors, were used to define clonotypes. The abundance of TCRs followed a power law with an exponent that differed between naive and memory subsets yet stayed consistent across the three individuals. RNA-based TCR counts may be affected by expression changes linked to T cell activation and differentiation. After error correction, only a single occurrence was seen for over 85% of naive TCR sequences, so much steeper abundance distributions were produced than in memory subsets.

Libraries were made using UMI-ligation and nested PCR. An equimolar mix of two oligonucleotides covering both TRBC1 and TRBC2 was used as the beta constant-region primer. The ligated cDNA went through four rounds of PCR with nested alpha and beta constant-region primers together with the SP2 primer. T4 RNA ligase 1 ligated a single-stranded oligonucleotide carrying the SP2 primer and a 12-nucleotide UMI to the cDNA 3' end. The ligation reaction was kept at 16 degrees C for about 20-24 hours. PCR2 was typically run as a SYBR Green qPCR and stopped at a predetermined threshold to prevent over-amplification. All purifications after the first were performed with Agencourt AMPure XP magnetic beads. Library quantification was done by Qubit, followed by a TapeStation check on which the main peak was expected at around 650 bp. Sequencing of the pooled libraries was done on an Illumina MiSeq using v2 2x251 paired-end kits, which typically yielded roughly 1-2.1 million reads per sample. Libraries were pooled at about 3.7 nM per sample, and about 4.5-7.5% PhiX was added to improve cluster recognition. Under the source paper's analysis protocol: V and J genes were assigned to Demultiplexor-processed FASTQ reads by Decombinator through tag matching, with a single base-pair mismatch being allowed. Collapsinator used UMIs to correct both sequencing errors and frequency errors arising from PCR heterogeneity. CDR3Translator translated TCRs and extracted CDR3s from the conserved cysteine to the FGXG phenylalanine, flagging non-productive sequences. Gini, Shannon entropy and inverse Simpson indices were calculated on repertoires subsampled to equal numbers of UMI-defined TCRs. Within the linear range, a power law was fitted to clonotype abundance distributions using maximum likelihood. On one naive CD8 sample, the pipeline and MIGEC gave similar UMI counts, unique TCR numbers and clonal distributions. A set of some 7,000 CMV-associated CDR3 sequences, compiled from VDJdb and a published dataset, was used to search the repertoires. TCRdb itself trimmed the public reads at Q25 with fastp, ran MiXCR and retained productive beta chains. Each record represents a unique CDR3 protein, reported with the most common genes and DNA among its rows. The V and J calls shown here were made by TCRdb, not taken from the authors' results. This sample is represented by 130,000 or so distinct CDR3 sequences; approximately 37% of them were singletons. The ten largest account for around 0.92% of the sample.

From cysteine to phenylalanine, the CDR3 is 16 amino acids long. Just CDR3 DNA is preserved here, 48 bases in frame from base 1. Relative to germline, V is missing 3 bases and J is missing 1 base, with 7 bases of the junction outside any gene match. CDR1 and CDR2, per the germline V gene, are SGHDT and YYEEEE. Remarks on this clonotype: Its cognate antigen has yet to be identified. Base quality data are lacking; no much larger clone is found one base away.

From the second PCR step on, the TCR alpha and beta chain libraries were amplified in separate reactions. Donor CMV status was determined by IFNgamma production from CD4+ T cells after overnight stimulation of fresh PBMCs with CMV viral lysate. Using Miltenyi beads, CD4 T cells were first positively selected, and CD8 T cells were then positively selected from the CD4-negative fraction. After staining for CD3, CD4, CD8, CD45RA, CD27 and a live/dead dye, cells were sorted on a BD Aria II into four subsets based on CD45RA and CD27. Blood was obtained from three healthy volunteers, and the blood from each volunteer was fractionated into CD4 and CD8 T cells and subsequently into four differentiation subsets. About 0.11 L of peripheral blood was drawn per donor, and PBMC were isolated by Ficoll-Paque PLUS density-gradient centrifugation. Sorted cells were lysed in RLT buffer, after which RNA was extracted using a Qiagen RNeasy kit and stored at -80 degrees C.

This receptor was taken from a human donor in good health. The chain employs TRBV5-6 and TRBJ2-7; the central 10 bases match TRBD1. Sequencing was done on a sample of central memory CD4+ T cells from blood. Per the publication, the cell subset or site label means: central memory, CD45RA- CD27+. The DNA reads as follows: TGTGCCAGCAGCTCGTTGACAGGGGGCACGTCCTACGAGCAGTACTTC. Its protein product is CASSSLTGGTSYEQYF.